The clone carrying this T cell receptor (beta chain) was counted a few times. This record belongs to a study of blood T cell repertoires in COVID-19. Turning to the study itself: The United States, Italy and Spain provided the acute and convalescent COVID-19 samples. T cells, B-cell-depleted T cells, or PBMCs supplied cDNA or gDNA.

The CDR3 is made up of 17 amino acids. The germline V gene encodes CDR1 MGHDK and CDR2 SYGVNS. V lost 4 bases, J lost 3 bases, and 10 bases stayed unmatched. Measured with immunoSEQ multiplex PCR; TCRdb has only the in-frame clones, and not every one. The sample records about 410,000 clones, 70% to 90% being singletons. This sequence originates from a woman aged 40 to 55 with COVID-19, enrolled during active disease. The specimen sequenced was peripheral blood. The J gene is TRBJ2-7, the V gene TRBV25-1, with 12 nucleotides matching TRBD2. This CDR3 reads CASSGASGRAVGYEQYF. In DNA, the CDR3 is TGTGCCAGCAGTGGGGCTAGCGGGAGGGCCGTCGGCTACGAGCAGTACTTC.